The T cell receptor (beta chain) described here comes from a study of T cells in Graves' hyperthyroidism and ophthalmopathy. With respect to this clonotype: The junction departs from germline at one end; a sequencing error may be responsible.

The CDR3 is made up of 15 amino acids. Germline CDR1 and CDR2: MGHRA and YSYEKL. Amplified TCR beta CDR3 regions derived from RNA transcripts. First-round RT-PCR targeting the TCR CDR3 was performed with the HTBI primer set. TCRdb recomputed calls from the multiplex PCR reads with MiXCR, one row per CDR3 protein. The sample has hundreds of thousands of distinct CDR3 sequences; around 19% are singletons. The source of this sequence is a woman between 50 and 59 years old with Graves' hyperthyroidism that later progressed to Graves' ophthalmopathy. The gene calls are TRBV4-1 and TRBJ1-1; D unresolved. The sample was blood. Here the CDR3 DNA reads TGCGCCGGCAGCCAAGTAGGCGGCCTCAACACTGAAGCTTTCTTT. This gives the protein CAGSQVGGLNTEAFF.